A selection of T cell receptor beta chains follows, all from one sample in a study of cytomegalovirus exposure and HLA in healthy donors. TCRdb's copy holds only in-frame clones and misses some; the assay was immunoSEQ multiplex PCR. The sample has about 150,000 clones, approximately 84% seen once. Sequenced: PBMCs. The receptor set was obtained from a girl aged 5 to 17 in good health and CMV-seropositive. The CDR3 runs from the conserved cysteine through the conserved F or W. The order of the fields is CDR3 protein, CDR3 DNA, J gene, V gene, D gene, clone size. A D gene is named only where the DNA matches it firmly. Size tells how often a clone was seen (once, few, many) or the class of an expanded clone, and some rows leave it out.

CASSQEGQGVSPLHF	TGTGCCAGCAGCCAAGAAGGACAGGGCGTTTCACCCCTCCACTTT	TRBJ1-6	TRBV4-2	TRBD1	-
CASSVGTGAGYTF	TGTGCCAGCAGTGTCGGGACAGGGGCTGGCTACACCTTC	TRBJ1-2	TRBV6-1	TRBD1	once
CASSQLAGGTDTQYF	TGTGCCAGCAGCCAACTAGCGGGGGGCACAGATACGCAGTATTTT	TRBJ2-3	TRBV2	TRBD2	-
CASSSGGTGYGYTF	TGTGCCAGCAGCTCGGGAGGGACAGGGTATGGCTACACCTTC	TRBJ1-2	TRBV7-9	TRBD1	-
CASSRGEDEQFF	TGCGCCAGCAGCCGCGGGGAGGATGAGCAGTTCTTC	TRBJ2-1	TRBV5-1	-	once
CASRGLKDGYTF	TGTGCCAGCCGCGGACTCAAGGATGGCTACACCTTC	TRBJ1-2	TRBV14	-	-
CATSRDRQGSYGYTF	TGTGCCACCAGCAGAGATCGACAGGGCTCCTATGGCTACACCTTC	TRBJ1-2	TRBV15	TRBD1	-
CASGLVFAMASYNEQFF	TGTGCTAGTGGTTTGGTATTTGCCATGGCCTCCTACAATGAGCAGTTCTTC	TRBJ2-1	TRBV12-5	-	-
CASSIQGAREKLFF	TGTGCCAGCTCGATACAGGGGGCACGGGAAAAACTGTTTTTT	TRBJ1-4	TRBV18	TRBD1	once
CASSPNHLLGYTF	TGTGCCAGCAGCCCTAATCATCTACTAGGCTACACCTTC	TRBJ1-2	TRBV11-2	-	-
CASSPGTGAGEQYF	TGTGCCAGTAGTCCCGGGACAGGCGCCGGCGAGCAGTACTTC	TRBJ2-7	TRBV19	TRBD1	-
CASSYTSGGTDTQYF	TGTGCCAGCAGTTACACTAGCGGTGGCACAGATACGCAGTATTTT	TRBJ2-3	TRBV6-5	TRBD2	-
CASSPQVGGGYTF	TGTGCCAGCAGTCCTCAAGTGGGGGGAGGCTACACCTTC	TRBJ1-2	TRBV6-1	-	-
CASRLASRGRHFSPLHF	TGTGCAAGTCGCTTAGCGTCGAGGGGGAGACATTTTTCACCCCTCCACTTT	TRBJ1-6	TRBV12-2	-	-
CASSLWGTGNTIYF	TGCGCCAGCAGCTTGTGGGGCACTGGAAACACCATATATTTT	TRBJ1-3	TRBV5-1	-	few
CASSLDRMYGYTF	TGTGCCAGCAGTCTGGACAGAATGTATGGCTACACCTTC	TRBJ1-2	TRBV6-6	-	-
CASSQGASSGANVLTF	TGTGCCAGCAGCCAAGGTGCGAGCTCTGGGGCCAACGTCCTGACTTTC	TRBJ2-6	TRBV4-2	-	-
CASSEAPGGPYEQYF	TGTGCCAGCAGTGAAGCTCCAGGGGGCCCCTACGAGCAGTACTTC	TRBJ2-7	TRBV6-1	TRBD1	-
CASSLQGQTNTEAFF	TGCGCCAGCAGCTTGCAGGGACAGACAAACACTGAAGCTTTCTTT	TRBJ1-1	TRBV5-1	TRBD1	-
CASSLDRQPQHF	TGTGCCAGCAGCTTAGATCGTCAGCCCCAGCATTTT	TRBJ1-5	TRBV7-9	-	-
CASSLVAGNANYGYTF	TGCGCCAGCAGCTTGGTGGCAGGGAATGCGAACTATGGCTACACCTTC	TRBJ1-2	TRBV5-1	-	-
CASSLAPGGSSYNEQFF	TGTGCCAGCAGCTTAGCCCCTGGCGGGAGCTCCTACAATGAGCAGTTCTTC	TRBJ2-1	TRBV7-6	TRBD2	-